The 22 T cell receptor beta chains reported below all come from one sample, sequenced in a study of T cell responses to AZD1222 COVID-19 vaccine. Here immunoSEQ multiplex PCR was the method, and the copy in TCRdb shows in-frame clones only, minus some. The repertoire has around 140,000 clones, around 93% of them found once; the top ten carry 3% to 4%. The sample in question was peripheral blood, obtained 28 days after the second AZD1222 dose. The receptors shown here come from an adult who received the AZD1222 COVID-19 vaccine.

CDR3 sequence reads: CASSQGNQETQYF. Written as DNA, the CDR3 is TGTGCCAGTAGTCAGGGTAATCAAGAGACCCAGTACTTC. This chain connects TRBV19 to TRBJ2-5, with D possibly TRBD1 on 5 matching bases. Per germline, CDR1 LNHDA and CDR2 SQIVND (reference sequence). This CDR3 is 13 amino acids long. The V end lost 5 bases, the J end lost 2 bases, and 9 bases lay between the germline ends.

This chain connects TRBV6-5 to TRBJ2-5, with 11 bases fitting TRBD2. The CDR3 covers 15 residues. Germline V lookup: CDR1 MNHEY, CDR2 SVGAGI. J was trimmed by 1 base and V by 6 bases; bases with no gene match: 4. CDR3 sequence (DNA): TGTGCCAGCAGAAAGGGACTAGCGGTCCAAGAGACCCAGTACTTC. It translates to CASRKGLAVQETQYF.

The rearrangement uses TRBV27 and TRBJ1-6, with D possibly TRBD1 on 5 matching bases. This CDR3 is 14 amino acids long. Trimming left V 6 bases short and J 6 bases short, with 12 bases between. Germline CDR1 and CDR2: MNHEY and SMNVEV (reference sequence). In DNA, the CDR3 is TGTGCCAGCAGAAGGGGCGAGGGTAATTCACCCCTCCACTTT. Amino acids: CASRRGEGNSPLHF.

This clone was counted a few times. CDR3 amino acids: CASSDSGTGGDEQYF. As DNA, the CDR3 is TGTGCCAGCAGTGACTCCGGGACAGGGGGCGACGAGCAGTACTTC. The chain is built from TRBV6-4 and TRBJ2-7; 12 nucleotides align to TRBD1. The V segment lost 0 bases and the J segment 5 bases; nucleotides outside the gene matches: 2. Germline V gives CDR1 MRHNA, CDR2 SNTAGT. The CDR3 runs to 15 residues.

The chain carries TRBV11-2 and TRBJ2-4; TRBD1 aligns across 7 bases. This CDR3 spans 14 amino acids. Trimming removed 3 bases from V and 7 bases from J; junction bases left unmatched: 6. Germline V gives CDR1 SGHAT, CDR2 FQNNGV. CDR3 amino acids: CASSLNRGTNIQYF. The CDR3 DNA follows: TGTGCCAGCAGCTTGAACAGGGGCACCAACATTCAGTACTTC. The variable domain in full, with the rest retrieved from reference TRBV11-2 and TRBJ2-4, is EAGVAQSPRYKIIEKRQSVAFWCNPISGHATLYWYQQILGQGPKLLIQFQNNGVVDDSQLPKDRFSAERLKGVDSTLKIQPAKLEDSAVYLCASSLNRGTNIQYFGAGTRLSVL.

This clone was counted a single time. The V and J genes are TRBV4-3 and TRBJ2-5; 10 bases match TRBD1. The J segment lost 7 bases and the V segment lost 1 base, leaving 6 bases of the junction unmatched. Per the germline V gene, CDR1 is LGHNA and CDR2 is YSLEER. This CDR3 region has 15 residues. The CDR3 coding sequence is TGCGCCAGCAGCCAAGGCCCGGGACAGGGGACGACCCAGTACTTC. Amino acids: CASSQGPGQGTTQYF.

CDR3 region: CAISESIVGLRNTEAFF. The CDR3 DNA sequence: TGTGCCATCAGTGAGTCGATTGTCGGGCTAAGGAACACTGAAGCTTTCTTT. The V and J genes are TRBV10-3 and TRBJ1-1; D is unclear. Germline loops: CDR1 ENHRY, CDR2 SYGVKD. The CDR3 spans 17 residues. Trimming pared 0 bases from V and 1 base from J, leaving 15 bases between.

The V and J genes are TRBV6-2 or TRBV6-3 and TRBJ2-7, with D possibly being TRBD2 (5 bases). The germline V and J ends were trimmed by 4 bases and 0 bases, with 13 bases remaining between them. The V gene's germline CDR1 is MNHEY and CDR2 SVGEGT. The length of the CDR3 is 15 residues. The CDR3 loop reads CASSSLRGYSYEQYF. DNA for the CDR3: TGTGCCAGCAGTTCACTCCGGGGTTACTCCTACGAGCAGTACTTC.

The chain recombines TRBV27 with TRBJ2-7; 7 bases are a match to TRBD2. Germline V gene data show CDR1 as MNHEY and CDR2 as SMNVEV (reference sequence). The junction had 5 bases not matched to a gene; V was cut back by 0 bases and J by 0 bases. CDR3 length: 16 residues. The CDR3 DNA sequence: TGTGCCAGCAGTTTATCGCTCACTAGCGACTCCTACGAGCAGTACTTC. It is translated as CASSLSLTSDSYEQYF.

The V call is TRBV3-1 (or the pseudogene TRBV3-2), the J call TRBJ1-5; D not resolved. Germline V gene lookup returns CDR1 LGHDT and CDR2 YNNKEL (reference sequence). The V gene lost 0 bases and the J gene lost 4 bases, with 4 bases spanning the gap. This CDR3 is 13 amino acids long. The DNA of the CDR3 is TGTGCCAGCAGCCAAGATATAAATCAGCCCCAGCATTTT. This gives the protein CASSQDINQPQHF.

This clone is a singleton in its sample. The rearrangement links TRBV14 to TRBJ1-4; D remains ambiguous. Germline values: CDR1 SGHDN, CDR2 FVKESK. This CDR3 is built from 16 residues. The V and J ends lost 0 bases and 3 bases respectively, with 11 bases between them. In DNA form, the CDR3 reads TGTGCCAGCAGCCAAGATTTCGGGGTCTCTAATGAAAAACTGTTTTTT. Amino acids: CASSQDFGVSNEKLFF.

The chain uses TRBV4-1 and TRBJ1-2; D is ambiguous. The CDR3 consists of 15 residues. The germline gives CDR1 MGHRA, CDR2 YSYEKL. Trimming cost V 0 bases and J 4 bases, with 12 bases left between them. CDR3 loop: CASSQDWAEAYGYTF. The DNA of the CDR3 is TGCGCCAGCAGCCAAGATTGGGCAGAAGCCTATGGCTACACCTTC.

The chain links TRBV5-1 to TRBJ1-1; tentative D call: TRBD1 (6 bases). CDR3 length: 15 residues. V was cut by 4 bases and J by 1 base, with 14 bases left in between. In germline, CDR1 is SGHRS, CDR2 YFSETQ. DNA for the CDR3: TGCGCCAGCAGCGTATCCGGGACAAGGAACACTGAAGCTTTCTTT. The encoded protein is CASSVSGTRNTEAFF.

The chain combines TRBV10-3 with TRBJ2-7; 8 nucleotides agree with TRBD2. The V segment lost 6 bases and the J segment 3 bases; nucleotides outside the gene matches: 10. Germline V gives CDR1 ENHRY, CDR2 SYGVKD. There are 15 residues in the CDR3. The CDR3 DNA sequence: TGTGCCATCAGCCCTGACAAGCGGGAGCTCTACGAGCAGTACTTC. It yields the protein CAISPDKRELYEQYF.

The chain recombines TRBV14 with TRBJ1-1, with 7 bases that match TRBD1. Trimming took 6 bases from V and 5 from J; bases not matched to a gene: 9. CDR3 length equals 14 residues. Germline CDR1 is SGHDN and CDR2 is FVKESK. CDR3: CASSPQGTWTEAFF. The CDR3 bases are TGTGCCAGCAGTCCACAGGGGACGTGGACTGAAGCTTTCTTT. The whole variable domain, filled in from reference TRBV14 and TRBJ1-1, reads EAGVTQFPSHSVIEKGQTVTLRCDPISGHDNLYWYRRVMGKEIKFLLHFVKESKQDESGMPNNRFLAERTGGTYSTLKVQPAELEDSGVYFCASSPQGTWTEAFFGQGTRLTVV.

V and J are TRBV30 and TRBJ1-1, with a weak D call TRBD1 (6 bases). Deletions cut 5 bases from V and 4 bases from J, with 14 bases between. CDR1 is GTSNPN, CDR2 SVGIG, per germline (reference sequence). This CDR3 is 13 amino acids long. The CDR3 reads CAWANSGATEAFF. CDR3 in DNA: TGTGCCTGGGCCAACTCAGGGGCCACTGAAGCTTTCTTT. The whole variable domain, remainder taken from reference TRBV30 and TRBJ1-1, is SQTIHQWPATLVQPVGSPLSLECTVEGTSNPNLYWYRQAAGRGLQLLFYSVGIGQISSEVPQNLSASRPQDRQFILSSKKLLLSDSGFYLCAWANSGATEAFFGQGTRLTVV.

The chain employs TRBV5-6 and TRBJ2-7; no clear D. This CDR3 is built from 15 residues. V gave up 4 bases and J gave up 5 bases, with 19 bases separating them. Germline V lookup: CDR1 SGHDT, CDR2 YYEEEE. The CDR3 sequence is CASSPGVVGMHEQYF. The CDR3 DNA is TGTGCCAGCAGCCCCGGCGTCGTAGGGATGCACGAGCAGTACTTC.

This clone was found a few times. The chain couples TRBV3-1 (or the pseudogene TRBV3-2) to TRBJ2-7; D might be TRBD1 (5 bases). Trimming took off 3 bases at V and 0 bases at J, with 9 bases between the two ends. Germline values: CDR1 LGHDT, CDR2 YNNKEL (reference sequence). The CDR3 is 14 amino acids. The CDR3 DNA reads as TGTGCCAGCAGCCAGGCAGGGCGCTCCTACGAGCAGTACTTC. Translating gives CASSQAGRSYEQYF.

The V call is TRBV15, the J call TRBJ2-1; 9 bases match TRBD2. Germline loops: CDR1 LNHNV, CDR2 YYDKDF (reference sequence). CDR3 length: 19 amino acids. J lost 2 bases, V lost 1 base, and 12 bases had no gene match. The CDR3 DNA reads as TGTGCCACCAGCAGAGTGGGACTAGCTGAAATACGGACCTACAATGAGCAGTTCTTC. Translated, it gives CATSRVGLAEIRTYNEQFF. Together with reference TRBV15 and TRBJ2-1, the CDR3 gives the full variable domain: DAMVIQNPRYQVTQFGKPVTLSCSQTLNHNVMYWYQQKSSQAPKLLFHYYDKDFNNEADTPDNFQSRRPNTSFCFLDIRSPGLGDTAMYLCATSRVGLAEIRTYNEQFFGPGTRLTVL.

The rearrangement uses TRBV4-3 and TRBJ1-3; TRBD1 might be the D (5 bases). The V end was cut by 0 bases, the J end by 4 bases, with 13 bases between. The CDR3 is made up of 16 amino acids. From germline, CDR1 is LGHNA and CDR2 YSLEER. CDR3 sequence reads: CASSQDSGRGGNTIYF. The DNA of the CDR3 is TGCGCCAGCAGCCAAGATTCCGGTCGGGGCGGAAACACCATATATTTT.

The chain employs TRBV7-8 and TRBJ1-5, with no clear D. From germline, CDR1 is SGHVS and CDR2 FQNEAQ. The CDR3 loop spans 13 amino acids. Trimming shortened V by 1 base and J by 7 bases, and 8 bases separated the two germline ends. CDR3 loop: CASSLVMNQPQHF. The CDR3, as DNA: TGTGCCAGCAGCTTAGTAATGAACCAGCCCCAGCATTTT.

This clone has a single count. V is TRBV5-1 and J is TRBJ1-1; D remains unclear. The CDR3 consists of 14 residues. Between the trimmed V and J ends, which lost 4 bases and 0 bases, there was a span of 10 bases. The germline V gene has CDR1 SGHRS and CDR2 YFSETQ. In nucleotides, the CDR3 is TGCGCCAGCAGCGGTAAACAGATGAACACTGAAGCTTTCTTT. Protein sequence: CASSGKQMNTEAFF. The entire variable domain, with the rest obtained from reference TRBV5-1 and TRBJ1-1, is as follows: KAGVTQTPRYLIKTRGQQVTLSCSPISGHRSVSWYQQTPGQGLQFLFEYFSETQRNKGNFPGRFSGRQFSNSRSEMNVSTLELGDSALYLCASSGKQMNTEAFFGQGTRLTVV.